These 17 T cell receptor beta chains originate from one sample sequenced in a study of CD8 T cells in ankylosing spondylitis. MiXCR, run by TCRdb on the 5' RACE reads, gives a single entry per CDR3 protein. Among 250,000 or so distinct CDR3 sequences listed, around 10% were seen once. Material for sequencing was blood, either unsorted or a sorted T cell fraction (not recorded which). These receptors originate from a male donor with ankylosing spondylitis or in good health (not recorded which).

This clonotype showed up many times. The genes are TRBV3-1 and TRBJ2-5, with a tentative D call TRBD2 (7 bases). This CDR3 has 15 residues. V was pared by 4 bases and J by 8 bases, with 20 bases between. Germline CDR1 is LGHDT and CDR2 is YNNKEL (reference sequence). CDR3 sequence (DNA): TGTGCCAGCAGCCTACGGGGGGCCGCCGGCTCTACCCAGTACTTC. Amino acids: CASSLRGAAGSTQYF.

The chain combines TRBV2 with TRBJ2-5; the D gene is possibly TRBD1 (6 bases). This CDR3 region has 14 residues. Trimming removed 6 bases at V and 2 bases at J, with 13 bases between. Germline V gene data show CDR1 as SNHLY and CDR2 as FYNNEI. The DNA of the CDR3 is TGTGCCAGCAGGCCGGGACACCTACAAGAGACCCAGTACTTC. It specifies CASRPGHLQETQYF.

This clonotype was seen at least ten times. The V call is TRBV5-1, the J call TRBJ1-3; D not certain. Germline assignment: CDR1 SGHRS and CDR2 YFSETQ. V was pared by 0 bases and J by 4 bases, with 11 bases between. The CDR3 sequence is 15 residues long. The CDR3 loop reads CASSLEGNGGNTIYF. The CDR3 DNA is TGCGCCAGCAGCTTGGAAGGGAACGGAGGAAACACCATATATTTT. The complete variable domain, with remaining parts taken from reference TRBV5-1 and TRBJ1-3, reads KAGVTQTPRYLIKTRGQQVTLSCSPISGHRSVSWYQQTPGQGLQFLFEYFSETQRNKGNFPGRFSGRQFSNSRSEMNVSTLELGDSALYLCASSLEGNGGNTIYFGEGSWLTVV.

This clonotype was recorded at least ten times. This rearrangement joins TRBV20-1 to TRBJ2-3, with TRBD2 as a possible D gene (5 bases). Trimming took 3 bases from V and 3 from J, leaving 13 bases between them. The germline V gene has CDR1 DFQATT and CDR2 SNEGSKA (reference sequence). The CDR3 has 14 residues. This CDR3 is CSASTRLRTDTQYF. In nucleotides, the CDR3 is TGCAGTGCTAGTACTAGATTGAGGACAGATACGCAGTATTTT.

This chain connects TRBV5-1 to TRBJ2-2; D call uncertain. This CDR3 region has 15 residues. Trimming pared 4 bases from V and 0 bases from J, leaving 10 bases between. The germline V gene has CDR1 SGHRS and CDR2 YFSETQ. The CDR3 protein is CASSPITTNTGELFF. The CDR3 nucleotides are TGCGCCAGCAGCCCGATAACTACGAACACCGGGGAGCTGTTTTTT.

This clonotype has ten or more counts. The chain has TRBV15 and TRBJ1-5, with a possible D match to TRBD1 (5 bases). This CDR3 is 15 amino acids long. Trimming cost V 4 bases and J 6 bases, with 16 bases left between them. Per germline, CDR1 LNHNV and CDR2 YYDKDF (reference sequence). CDR3 residues: CATSTLWGVGQPQHF. CDR3 in DNA: TGTGCCACCAGCACCCTCTGGGGGGTGGGTCAGCCCCAGCATTTT.

Turning to this clonotype: A much more abundant neighbour one base away suggests this may be a read error. The V gene is TRBV20-1, the J gene TRBJ2-2, with D possibly matching TRBD2 (5 bases). CDR3 size: 14 residues. CDR1 and CDR2 from the germline V gene are DFQATT and SNEGSKA (reference sequence). The CDR3 nucleotides are TGCAGTGCTCCGGCCGGGGAGAACACCGGGGAGCTGCTTTTT. It encodes CSAPAGENTGELLF.

This clonotype was seen ten or more times. The chain recombines TRBV29-1 with TRBJ2-5; D is perhaps TRBD2 (6 bases). Germline V gene sequence: CDR1 SQVTM, CDR2 ANQGSEA. V lost 6 bases, J lost 2 bases, and 13 bases lay in between. The CDR3 is 13 residues long. The CDR3 is CSVGGLLQETQYF. The CDR3 nucleotides are TGCAGCGTGGGGGGACTGCTACAAGAGACCCAGTACTTC.

This clonotype was recorded many times. V gene TRBV12-3 or TRBV12-4 combines with J gene TRBJ2-3, with D perhaps TRBD1 or TRBD2 (6 bases each). The CDR3 loop spans 15 amino acids. V dropped 6 bases and J dropped 3 bases, with 16 bases sitting between them. The CDR3 loop reads CASSPWGAQTDTQYF. The CDR3 nucleotides read TGTGCCAGCAGCCCATGGGGGGCGCAAACAGATACGCAGTATTTT.

Only a few counts were recorded for this clonotype. The rearrangement links TRBV3-1 to TRBJ2-5; TRBD2 matches at 8 bases. Germline V gene data show CDR1 as LGHDT and CDR2 as YNNKEL (reference sequence). V lost 3 bases and J lost 2; bases outside the gene matches: 8. The CDR3 totals 16 residues. The CDR3 DNA reads as TGTGCCAGCAGCCATACATTAGCGGGGTTACAAGAGACCCAGTACTTC. Its translation is CASSHTLAGLQETQYF.

The rearrangement joins TRBV11-2 to TRBJ1-1; 7 bases match TRBD1. This CDR3 has 14 amino acids. V was clipped by 3 bases and J by 4 bases; unmatched bases: 5. Germline CDR1 SGHAT, CDR2 FQNNGV. The CDR3 protein is CASSFNRGGTEAFF. The CDR3 DNA is TGTGCCAGCAGCTTTAACAGGGGAGGCACTGAAGCTTTCTTT.

The table lists this clonotype with many counts. The chain links TRBV9 to TRBJ2-3, with a possible D match to TRBD1 (5 bases). Germline V lookup: CDR1 SGDLS, CDR2 YYNGEE. V lost 0 bases, J lost 2 bases, and 16 bases lay in between. CDR3 size: 17 residues. The CDR3, as DNA: TGTGCCAGCAGCGTAGGCCCGTCCCGACAGCCCACAGATACGCAGTATTTT. This encodes CASSVGPSRQPTDTQYF. The whole variable domain, filled in from reference TRBV9 and TRBJ2-3, reads DSGVTQTPKHLITATGQRVTLRCSPRSGDLSVYWYQQSLDQGLQFLIQYYNGEERAKGNILERFSAQQFPDLHSELNLSSLELGDSALYFCASSVGPSRQPTDTQYFGPGTRLTVL.

A word on this clonotype: A clone one base away is much larger, so this may be a read error. This chain joins TRBV11-2 and TRBJ2-1; maybe TRBD2 (6 bases). The CDR3 is 17 residues long. V dropped 4 bases and J dropped 3 bases, with 19 bases sitting between them. CDR1 is SGHAT and CDR2 is FQNNGV in the germline V gene. This CDR3 reads CASSSLTGRKVYNEQFF. The CDR3 region has the DNA TGTGCCAGCAGCTCCCTAACCGGGAGAAAGGTCTACAATGAGCAGTTCTTC. Filled out from reference TRBV11-2 and TRBJ2-1, the complete variable domain reads EAGVAQSPRYKIIEKRQSVAFWCNPISGHATLYWYQQILGQGPKLLIQFQNNGVVDDSQLPKDRFSAERLKGVDSTLKIQPAKLEDSAVYLCASSSLTGRKVYNEQFFGPGTRLTVL.

This clonotype was recorded many times. The chain employs TRBV5-1 and TRBJ2-2; D uncertain. The CDR3 covers 13 residues. CDR1 and CDR2 from the germline V gene are SGHRS and YFSETQ. The V and J ends lost 2 bases and 8 bases respectively, with 10 bases between them. For the CDR3, the DNA is TGCGCCAGCAGCTTCAACCGGGTTGGGGAGCTGTTTTTT. Translation: CASSFNRVGELFF.

This clonotype appeared a few times. The chain is built from TRBV14 and TRBJ2-1, with 10 bases matching TRBD2. Germline lookup yields CDR1 SGHDN and CDR2 FVKESK. This CDR3 contains 15 residues. V lost 5 bases, J lost 9 bases, and 10 bases stayed unmatched. CDR3 in DNA: TGTGCCAGCAGCACGAATAGCGGGAGGAGGGGTGAGCAGTTCTTC. This translates into CASSTNSGRRGEQFF.

This rearrangement joins TRBV13 to TRBJ1-1; possible D gene TRBD1, 6 bases. The CDR3 contains 14 residues. The V and J ends lost 5 bases and 10 bases respectively, with 20 bases between them. Germline CDR1 is PRHDT and CDR2 is FYEKMQ (reference sequence). Here the CDR3 reads CASSTTGGQLSAFF. The DNA for the CDR3 is TGTGCCAGCAGCACCACCGGGGGCCAGTTGTCAGCTTTCTTT.

This clonotype was seen a handful of times. The chain carries TRBV12-3 or TRBV12-4 and TRBJ2-3; D may be TRBD1 (6 bases). V shed 2 bases and J shed 7 bases, with 10 bases lying between them. The CDR3 extends over 13 amino acids. Here the CDR3 DNA reads TGTGCCAGCAGTTTACGATGGGACAATACGCAGTATTTT. Its translation: CASSLRWDNTQYF.